These 19 T cell receptor beta chains were sequenced from one sample in a study of blood T cell repertoires in COVID-19. The data were produced by immunoSEQ multiplex PCR, yet TCRdb's version contains in-frame clones alone and is incomplete. The data contain about 150,000 clones, approximately 82% of them singletons. The specimen sequenced was peripheral blood. Receptor source: a man in his sixties who had recovered from COVID-19.

This chain connects TRBV28 to TRBJ2-5; D not certain. The CDR3 runs to 13 residues. The germline V gene has CDR1 MDHEN and CDR2 SYDVKM. V lost 8 bases and J 5 bases, leaving 15 bases between the germline ends. CDR3 residues: CASVPSGWETQYF. Written as DNA, the CDR3 is TGTGCCAGCGTTCCATCTGGCTGGGAGACCCAGTACTTC.

The rearrangement links TRBV7-8 to TRBJ2-5; 11 bases are shared with TRBD2. Germline loops: CDR1 SGHVS, CDR2 FQNEAQ. The CDR3 covers 16 residues. The trim removed 4 bases at V and 9 bases at J, leaving 13 bases unmatched. The CDR3 nucleotides read TGTGCCAGCAGCTACGGGACTAGCGGAACCCCGGTAGCCCAGTACTTC. Amino acids: CASSYGTSGTPVAQYF.

CDR3 protein: CASSLGNRAEKLFF. For the CDR3, the DNA is TGTGCCAGCAGCTTAGGGAACAGGGCTGAAAAACTGTTTTTT. This rearrangement joins TRBV7-9 to TRBJ1-4; maybe TRBD1 (6 bases). V was clipped by 1 base and J by 7 bases, with 10 bases between them. The CDR3 totals 14 residues. CDR1 is SEHNR and CDR2 is FQNEAQ in the germline V gene (reference sequence).

This sequence joins TRBV4-3 and TRBJ2-5, with D unresolved. V lost 0 bases and J 2 bases, leaving 10 bases between the germline ends. The CDR3 contains 15 residues. CDR1 and CDR2 (germline): LGHNA, YSLEER. The CDR3 DNA sequence: TGCGCCAGCAGCCAAGAGAGCACTCGTCAAGAGACCCAGTACTTC. It yields the protein CASSQESTRQETQYF.

The rearrangement joins TRBV6-5 to TRBJ2-7; 8 bases map to TRBD2. Per the germline V gene, CDR1 is MNHEY and CDR2 is SVGAGI. After removal of 6 bases from V and 1 base from J, the junction contained 5 bases not matched to a gene. The CDR3 is 14 amino acids. Here the CDR3 DNA reads TGTGCCAGCAGGCGGGGGGCCTTTTCCTACGAGCAGTACTTC. Its protein is CASRRGAFSYEQYF.

This clone was observed at least ten times. V gene TRBV4-2 combines with J gene TRBJ2-7; a possible D gene is TRBD2 (5 bases). Germline CDR1 reads LGHNA; CDR2 reads YNFKEQ. The V end was cut by 4 bases, the J end by 4 bases, with 14 bases between. The CDR3 runs 14 residues. The CDR3 DNA reads as TGTGCCAGCAGCCCCGACTTGGGGAGTTACGAGCAGTACTTC. This gives the protein CASSPDLGSYEQYF.

This clone was seen just once. The V and J genes are TRBV9 and TRBJ1-1; unclear D gene. This CDR3 is built from 15 residues. Germline loops: CDR1 SGDLS, CDR2 YYNGEE. Trimming removed 2 bases from V and 2 bases from J, with 13 bases in between. The CDR3: CASSVLPGSNTEAFF. CDR3 nucleotides: TGTGCCAGCAGCGTCCTTCCGGGGAGTAACACTGAAGCTTTCTTT.

The chain combines TRBV20-1 with TRBJ2-4; D not resolved. Deletions cut 3 bases from V and 5 bases from J, with 17 bases between. Germline V lookup: CDR1 DFQATT, CDR2 SNEGSKA (reference sequence). The CDR3 runs 15 residues. DNA of the CDR3: TGCAGTGCTAGTGTCCCTAGTGGTTTGGAAAACATTCAGTACTTC. Translated, it gives CSASVPSGLENIQYF.

This chain links TRBV3-1 (or the pseudogene TRBV3-2) with TRBJ2-1; possible D gene TRBD2, 6 bases. Per the germline V gene, CDR1 is LGHDT and CDR2 is YNNKEL (reference sequence). The CDR3 contains 14 residues. The ends were cut back, 4 bases at V and 9 bases at J, with 16 bases in the middle. This chain's CDR3 is CASSRWGEASEQFF. The CDR3 region has the DNA TGTGCCAGCAGCCGGTGGGGGGAGGCCAGTGAGCAGTTCTTC.

The rearrangement uses TRBV24-1 and TRBJ2-5, with 8 nucleotides matching TRBD2. Germline lookup yields CDR1 KGHDR and CDR2 SFDVKD. The CDR3 has 15 residues. V trimming: 1 base; J trimming: 5 bases; junction bases outside the gene matches: 5. This CDR3 reads CATSDFASGHETQYF. The CDR3 region has the DNA TGTGCCACCAGTGATTTCGCTAGCGGGCACGAGACCCAGTACTTC.

This sequence joins TRBV4-1 and TRBJ1-6, with TRBD1 matching over 9 bases. Germline V gene sequence: CDR1 MGHRA, CDR2 YSYEKL. This CDR3 is built from 16 residues. Trimming at V came to 1 base and at J to 8 bases, leaving 6 bases not matched to a gene. CDR3 protein: CASSQGVGTGHSPLHF. As DNA, the CDR3 is TGCGCCAGCAGCCAAGGCGTCGGGACAGGGCATTCACCCCTCCACTTT.

This chain links TRBV11-1 with TRBJ1-4; D remains unclear. This CDR3 is 14 amino acids long. Germline-derived CDR1 and CDR2 are SGHAT and FQDESV (reference sequence). The V gene lost 2 bases and the J gene lost 3 bases, with 7 bases spanning the gap. CDR3 nucleotides: TGTGCCAGCAGCTTATCTAGGTCTAATGAAAAACTGTTTTTT. This sequence encodes CASSLSRSNEKLFF.

The rearrangement joins TRBV6-5 to TRBJ1-1; 8 nucleotides align to TRBD1. There are 14 residues in the CDR3. Trimming at V came to 6 bases and at J to 5 bases, leaving 8 bases not matched to a gene. Germline V gene sequence: CDR1 MNHEY, CDR2 SVGAGI. The CDR3 reads CASRDRVGGTEAFF. As DNA, the CDR3 is TGTGCCAGCAGGGACAGGGTCGGCGGGACTGAAGCTTTCTTT.

The V call is TRBV2, the J call TRBJ2-4, with D maybe TRBD1 (6 bases). CDR3 length: 14 amino acids. V was trimmed by 5 bases and J by 9 bases, leaving 17 bases between them. CDR1 is SNHLY and CDR2 is FYNNEI in the germline V gene. CDR3 protein: CASSLARGTGIQYF. The CDR3 DNA reads as TGTGCCAGCAGTTTAGCTAGGGGGACCGGCATTCAGTACTTC.

DNA for the CDR3: TGTGCCAGCAGAGGACTGACAACTAATGAAAAACTGTTTTTT. It specifies CASRGLTTNEKLFF. The V call is TRBV2, the J call TRBJ1-4; no reliable D call. CDR3 length equals 14 residues. The V gene lost 6 bases and the J gene lost 0 bases, with 8 bases spanning the gap. Germline-derived CDR1 and CDR2 are SNHLY and FYNNEI.

J is TRBJ1-2 and V is TRBV5-4, with 7 bases matching TRBD1. The CDR3 totals 14 residues. Germline trimming cut 4 bases from V and 5 bases from J; bases unmatched to any gene: 8. Per germline, CDR1 SGHNT and CDR2 YYREEE (reference sequence). The CDR3 bases are TGTGCCAGCAGCGGCCCCGGGACAGAATATGGCTACACCTTC. Translating it yields CASSGPGTEYGYTF.

J is TRBJ2-3 and V is TRBV15; TRBD2 might be the D (6 bases). Between the trimmed V and J ends, which lost 8 bases and 6 bases, there was a span of 18 bases. CDR1 is LNHNV and CDR2 is YYDKDF in the germline V gene (reference sequence). The CDR3 is 14 amino acids. Here the CDR3 reads CATLNFGGEDTQYF. The CDR3 DNA is TGTGCCACCCTCAATTTTGGCGGGGAGGATACGCAGTATTTT.

The chain couples TRBV29-1 to TRBJ2-1, with 9 nucleotides matching TRBD1. Looked up from germline, CDR1 is SQVTM and CDR2 is ANQGSEA. V was clipped by 1 base and J by 2 bases; unmatched bases: 9. CDR3 size: 17 residues. The CDR3 nucleotides are TGCAGCGTTGAAGTTGGGTGGGACAGGGTGGCCTACAATGAGCAGTTCTTC. As protein: CSVEVGWDRVAYNEQFF.

The chain couples TRBV10-3 to TRBJ2-1; TRBD2 matches at 8 bases. V lost 4 bases, J lost 9 bases, and 11 bases stayed unmatched. Germline V gives CDR1 ENHRY, CDR2 SYGVKD. The CDR3 is 15 amino acids. CDR3 region: CAISVTAGVQVEQFF. Here the CDR3 DNA reads TGTGCCATCAGTGTTACAGCGGGAGTCCAGGTTGAGCAGTTCTTC.